This paragraph covers one T cell receptor beta chain sequence. This specimen belongs to a study of cytomegalovirus exposure and HLA in healthy donors. The PCR ran on 60 Vbeta and 13 Jbeta primers. Profiled with immunoSEQ multiplex PCR; TCRdb holds only in-frame clones, not every one. Among around 170,000 clones, 82% were seen once, and the ten largest hold about 0.78%. The length of the CDR3 is 13 residues. Germline V gene lookup returns CDR1 SGHTA and CDR2 FQGNSA. The ends were cut back, 3 bases at V and 4 bases at J, with 9 bases in the middle. This TCR was recovered from a woman aged 18-29 years in good health and CMV-seronegative. Sample: PBMCs. The genes are TRBV7-2 and TRBJ1-1; the D is unclear. CDR3 loop: CASSFPGVTEAFF. As DNA, the CDR3 is TGTGCCAGCAGCTTCCCCGGGGTCACTGAAGCTTTCTTT.